The rows below give T cell receptor beta chains drawn from one sample of a study of response to subunit inactivated influenza vaccine. TCRdb re-analysed the RT-PCR reads in MiXCR, keeping a single row per CDR3 protein. The sample includes about 540,000 distinct CDR3 sequences, less than 25% of them seen just once. The same data also went into a second study, on T cells expressing NK-cell markers.

Source: CD4+ T cells sorted from PBMCs, taken 12 days after vaccination. All receptors come from a man between 50 and 59 years old who received an inactivated influenza vaccine. Each CDR3 is given with its conserved first and last residue. D genes are given only for firm matches. Only some rows state a clone size, as once, few, many or a class for expanded clones.

>few|15|TRBJ2-7|TRBD1|TRBV9
TGTGCCAGCACCGTTGGACAGGGGGCACTGTACGAGCAGTACTTC
CASTVGQGALYEQYF
>few|15|TRBJ1-1|.|TRBV19
TGTGCCAGTAGTACAAGTGGACGGGCAAACACTGAAGCTTTCTTT
CASSTSGRANTEAFF
>.|17|TRBJ1-2|TRBD1|TRBV4-1
TGCGCCAGCAGCCTAGGGACAGGGGGCGCAGTAACAGTTCGCTACACCTTC
CASSLGTGGAVTVRYTF
>.|16|TRBJ1-6|TRBD1|TRBV7-9
TGTGCCAGCAGCTCTACAGGGGGCTCTAAGAATTCACCCCTCCACTTT
CASSSTGGSKNSPLHF
>.|14|TRBJ1-2|TRBD1|TRBV7-2
TGTGCCAGCAGCTCCGAACTACAGGGGAACGGCTACACCTTC
CASSSELQGNGYTF
>.|13|TRBJ2-2|.|TRBV6-1
TGTGCCAGCAGTGAATCGAACACCGGGGAGCTGTTTTTT
CASSESNTGELFF
>.|16|TRBJ2-7|.|TRBV21-1
TGTGCCAGCAGCAAACCGGGACTAGCGGAATTTTACGAGCAGTACTTC
CASSKPGLAEFYEQYF
>many|16|TRBJ1-6|TRBD1|TRBV7-9
TGTGCCAGCAGCTTTTTATTGAGGACAGGGGAATCACCCCTCCACTTT
CASSFLLRTGESPLHF
>.|18|TRBJ2-4|.|TRBV3-1
TGTGCCAGCAGCCAAGGTTTACAGCTCAGTCTAGCCAAAAACATTCAGTACTTC
CASSQGLQLSLAKNIQYF
>.|14|TRBJ2-1|.|TRBV6-4
TGTGCCAGCAGTCAAGAAAGCTCCTACAATGAGCAGTTCTTC
CASSQESSYNEQFF
>.|15|TRBJ1-6|.|TRBV30
TGTGCCTGGAGTGTACTTTCAGGGGAAAATTCACCCCTCCACTTT
CAWSVLSGENSPLHF
>.|13|TRBJ2-5|.|TRBV20-1
TGCAGTGCCCCAAAAGGGGTACAAGAGACCCAGTACTTC
CSAPKGVQETQYF
>.|14|TRBJ1-6|.|TRBV20-1
TGCAGTGCTAGTTTGGGGCCCTATAATTCACCCCTCCACTTT
CSASLGPYNSPLHF
>.|16|TRBJ1-4|.|TRBV5-1
TGCGCCAGCAGCTTGAGGGGCACAACGACTAATGAAAAACTGTTTTTT
CASSLRGTTTNEKLFF
>many|15|TRBJ2-7|TRBD2|TRBV7-2
TGTGCCAGCAGCTTAGCGGGACTACCAACCTACGAGCAGTACTTC
CASSLAGLPTYEQYF
>.|15|TRBJ2-1|.|TRBV2
TGTGCCAGTAGACCCTTTGAGGGCTGGAACAATGAGCAGTTCTTC
CASRPFEGWNNEQFF
>few|18|TRBJ1-1|.|TRBV14
TGTGCCAGCAGCCAAGATCGGGTAGGAGCACCCAGAAACACTGAAGCTTTCTTT
CASSQDRVGAPRNTEAFF
>.|16|TRBJ2-1|TRBD1|TRBV4-2
TGTGCCAGCAGCCAAGAAAGGGGACAGGTCGGTAATGAGCAGTTCTTC
CASSQERGQVGNEQFF
>few|12|TRBJ1-5|.|TRBV28
TGTGCCAGCAGTTTCCAGGGTCGGGCCCAGCATTTT
CASSFQGRAQHF
>.|10|TRBJ2-1|.|TRBV20-1
TGCAGCGGGTACAGGAATGAGCAGTTCTTC
CSGYRNEQFF
>.|15|TRBJ2-2|.|TRBV9
TGTGCCAGCAGTAGACAGCCAGTGAACACCGGGGAGCTGTTTTTT
CASSRQPVNTGELFF
>.|16|TRBJ1-5|TRBD1|TRBV6-2/TRBV6-3
TGTGCCAGCAGTCCGAGGGGGCGAGGGAGGAATCAGCCCCAGCATTTT
CASSPRGRGRNQPQHF
>.|15|TRBJ2-3|.|TRBV7-6
TGTGCCAGCAGCTTAGGGGGTAGCGGACTGACTACGCAGTATTTT
CASSLGGSGLTTQYF
>few|16|TRBJ2-1|.|TRBV7-3
TGTGCCAGCAGCTTTGGGAAGGTAGGGGGTAGTGGTGAGCAGTTCTTC
CASSFGKVGGSGEQFF
>.|14|TRBJ1-1|.|TRBV7-9
TGTGCCAGCAGCTTAGTTGCCGAGAACACTGAAGCTTTCTTT
CASSLVAENTEAFF
>few|15|TRBJ2-7|.|TRBV7-2
TGTGCCAGCAGCACCTTGACAGTCGGGCCTTACGAGCAGTACTTC
CASSTLTVGPYEQYF
>few|15|TRBJ2-1|.|TRBV15
TGTGCCACCAGCAGAGAACAGGTGAACTACAATGAGCAGTTCTTC
CATSREQVNYNEQFF
>.|16|TRBJ2-4|.|TRBV5-6
TGTGCCAGCAGCCTGATGGGCACCCTAGCCAAAAACATTCAGTACTTC
CASSLMGTLAKNIQYF
>.|13|TRBJ2-3|.|TRBV20-1
TGCAGTGCTCCCGGGACACTGGGGGATACGCAGTGTTTT
CSAPGTLGDTQCF
>.|14|TRBJ2-7|.|TRBV6-1
TGTGCCAGCACCAAAGGTCGGGACTCCTACGAGCAGTACTTC
CASTKGRDSYEQYF
>.|13|TRBJ2-7|.|TRBV24-1
TGTGCCACCAGTGATTTGGGGCCCTACGAGCAGTACTTC
CATSDLGPYEQYF
>.|15|TRBJ2-5|.|TRBV5-1
TGCGCCAGCAGCTTGGATCGCCCGATACAAGAGACCCAGTACTTC
CASSLDRPIQETQYF
>.|15|TRBJ2-7|.|TRBV19
TGTGCCAGTACCAAGAGGCGGGACGGGACCTACGAGCAGTACTTC
CASTKRRDGTYEQYF
>.|13|TRBJ2-5|.|TRBV7-3
TGTGCCAGCAGCGAAAGGGACAAAGAGACCCAGTACTTC
CASSERDKETQYF
>.|14|TRBJ1-1|.|TRBV27
TGTGCCAGCAGTAGGGACGCCGAGAACACTGAAGCTTTCTTT
CASSRDAENTEAFF
>few|17|TRBJ2-6|TRBD1|TRBV7-8
TGTGCCAGCAGCTTGACAGGGCCCCTCTCTGGGGCCAACGTCCTGACTTTC
CASSLTGPLSGANVLTF
>.|16|TRBJ2-2|TRBD2|TRBV19
TGTGCCAGTAGTCTAGCGGGAGGGCCTCGAACCGGGGAGCTGTTTTTT
CASSLAGGPRTGELFF
>many|15|TRBJ2-5|TRBD1|TRBV7-6
TGTGCCAGCAGCCATCGACTGACAGGGTCGGAGACCCAGTACTTC
CASSHRLTGSETQYF
>many|14|TRBJ1-5|.|TRBV16
TGTGCCAGCAGCCAATCAAGGGGAAGTCAGCCCCAGCATTTT
CASSQSRGSQPQHF